This T cell receptor (beta chain) is drawn from a study of CXCR3-negative and CXCR3-positive naive CD8 T cells. Study findings and constraints: Naive cells with CXCR3 showed TRB CDR3s that were more hydrophobic than those in CXCR3-negative naive cells. Relative to memory CD8+ cells, whose diversity was much lower, both naive subsets had comparably high diversity.

With roughly 300,000 cells each, the CD8+ T cell subsets were individually sorted in triplicate. The CDR3 is made up of 16 amino acids. Germline CDR1 SGDLS, CDR2 YYNGEE. Notes on this clonotype: Its target is unknown.

It was by 5' RACE with UMI labels that the TRB cDNA libraries were prepared. From its re-call of the 5' RACE reads, TCRdb lists each CDR3 protein once, without DNA. This repertoire includes approximately 100,000 distinct CDR3 sequences. This clonotype was obtained from a human donor in good health. Some clones in this sample may be carry-over from other donors' samples. V gene TRBV9 combines with J gene TRBJ2-7; the TCRdb call, TRBD2, lacks DNA for checking. Sequencing was carried out using naive CXCR3+ CD8+ T cells from blood. The subset is: CD45RO-CCR7+CD27+CD95- naive CD8+ T cells expressing CXCR3 (TNR3+). CDR3 in amino acids: CASSPRLAGTLYEQYF.